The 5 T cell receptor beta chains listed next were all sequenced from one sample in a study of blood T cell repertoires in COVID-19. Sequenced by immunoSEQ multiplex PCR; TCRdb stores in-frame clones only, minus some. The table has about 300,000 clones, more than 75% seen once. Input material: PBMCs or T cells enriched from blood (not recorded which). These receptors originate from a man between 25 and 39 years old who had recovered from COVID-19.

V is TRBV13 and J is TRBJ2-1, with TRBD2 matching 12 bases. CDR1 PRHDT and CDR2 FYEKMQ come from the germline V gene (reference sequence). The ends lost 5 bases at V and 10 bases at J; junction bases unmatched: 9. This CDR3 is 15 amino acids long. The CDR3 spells CASSEVTSGRKEQFF. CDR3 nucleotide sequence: TGTGCCAGCAGCGAGGTTACTAGCGGGAGGAAGGAGCAGTTCTTC. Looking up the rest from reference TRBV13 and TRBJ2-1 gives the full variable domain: AAGVIQSPRHLIKEKRETATLKCYPIPRHDTVYWYQQGPGQDPQFLISFYEKMQSDKGSIPDRFSAQQFSDYHSELNMSSLELGDSALYFCASSEVTSGRKEQFFGPGTRLTVL.

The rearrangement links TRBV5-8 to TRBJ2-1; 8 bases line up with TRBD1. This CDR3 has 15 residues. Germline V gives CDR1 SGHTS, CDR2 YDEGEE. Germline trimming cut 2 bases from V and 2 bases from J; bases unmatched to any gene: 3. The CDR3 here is CASSLGQGPYNEQFF. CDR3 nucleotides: TGTGCCAGCAGCTTAGGACAGGGACCCTACAATGAGCAGTTCTTC.

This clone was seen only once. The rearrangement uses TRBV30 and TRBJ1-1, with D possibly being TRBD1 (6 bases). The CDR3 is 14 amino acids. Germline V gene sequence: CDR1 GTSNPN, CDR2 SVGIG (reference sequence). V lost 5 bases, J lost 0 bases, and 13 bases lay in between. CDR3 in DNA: TGTGCCTGGGGTCGAGGGGGAGTGAACACTGAAGCTTTCTTT. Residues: CAWGRGGVNTEAFF.

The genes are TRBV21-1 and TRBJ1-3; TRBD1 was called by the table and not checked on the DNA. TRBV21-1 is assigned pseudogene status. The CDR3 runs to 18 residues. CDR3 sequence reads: CASSKVRVGAVSGNTIYF. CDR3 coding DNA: TGTGCCAGCAGCAAAGTACGGGTAGGGGCCGTCTCTGGAAACACCATATATTTT.

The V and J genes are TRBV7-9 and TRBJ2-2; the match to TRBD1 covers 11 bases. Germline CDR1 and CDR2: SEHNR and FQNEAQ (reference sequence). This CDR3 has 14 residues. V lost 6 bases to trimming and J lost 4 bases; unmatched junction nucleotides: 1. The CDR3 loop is CASRGQGGTGELFF. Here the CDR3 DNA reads TGTGCCAGCAGGGGACAGGGGGGCACCGGGGAGCTGTTTTTT.